The rows below give T cell receptor beta chains drawn from one sample of a study of blood T cells in healthy people across ages. Using its own MiXCR run on the 5' RACE reads, TCRdb lists one record per CDR3 protein. The sample shows about 1,600,000 distinct CDR3 sequences, approximately 42% of them seen only once. Sequencing input: blood. The source is a woman aged 18-35 years in good health. CDR3s leave out the opening cysteine and the closing phenylalanine or tryptophan.

CDR3: ASSVSANEQF
V: TRBV25-1
length: 10
J: TRBJ2-1

CDR3: SARGAAGYNEQF
V: TRBV20-1
length: 12
J: TRBJ2-1

CDR3: ASSPDSGSYGYT
V: TRBV19
length: 12
J: TRBJ1-2

CDR3: SARPAGEGDTQY
V: TRBV20-1
length: 12
J: TRBJ2-3

CDR3: ASRSSGVGYNYGYT
V: TRBV6-5
length: 14
J: TRBJ1-2

CDR3: ASSPQGAPRGYT
V: TRBV9
length: 12
J: TRBJ1-2

CDR3: ASSLEAPRDTQY
V: TRBV5-1
length: 12
J: TRBJ2-3

CDR3: ASSALTGMNTEAF
V: TRBV4-1
length: 13
J: TRBJ1-1

CDR3: AISLAETYNEQF
V: TRBV10-3
length: 12
J: TRBJ2-1

CDR3: ASSHSLDRETQY
V: TRBV13
length: 12
J: TRBJ2-5

CDR3: ASSQHAGSYEQY
V: TRBV3-1
length: 12
J: TRBJ2-7

CDR3: ASRTEGAGYT
V: TRBV6-1
length: 10
J: TRBJ1-2

CDR3: ASSLETGLSEQY
V: TRBV7-3
length: 12
J: TRBJ2-7

CDR3: ASSISGEQF
V: TRBV27
length: 9
J: TRBJ2-1

CDR3: ASSWDSKSHGYT
V: TRBV27
length: 12
J: TRBJ1-2

CDR3: ASSLAGGEGTYGYT
V: TRBV7-3
length: 14
J: TRBJ1-2

CDR3: ASSSGLANEQF
V: TRBV7-2
length: 11
J: TRBJ2-1

CDR3: ASSQAGMADTQY
V: TRBV3-1
length: 12
J: TRBJ2-3

CDR3: SVNRDPQPQH
V: TRBV20-1
length: 10
J: TRBJ1-5

CDR3: ASGLASGYNEQF
V: TRBV12-5
length: 12
J: TRBJ2-1

CDR3: ASSFGGGEAF
V: TRBV12-3/TRBV12-4
length: 10
J: TRBJ1-1

CDR3: ASSLNENGLSTDTQY
V: TRBV7-8
length: 15
J: TRBJ2-3

CDR3: ASSSASNEQY
V: TRBV6-5
length: 10
J: NA

CDR3: ASNRKGQNEAF
V: TRBV12-3/TRBV12-4
length: 11
J: TRBJ1-1

CDR3: ASSEEREYADTQY
V: TRBV2
length: 13
J: TRBJ2-3

CDR3: ASRQQYSSGHEAF
V: TRBV6-4
length: 13
J: TRBJ1-1

CDR3: SVVLGQASSYEQY
V: TRBV29-1
length: 13
J: TRBJ2-7

CDR3: ASRHDGTRSSEQY
V: TRBV3-1
length: 13
J: NA

CDR3: ASSFQGGAEYEQY
V: TRBV7-9
length: 13
J: NA

CDR3: ASSGTSGLRGGYNEQF
V: TRBV6-1
length: 16
J: TRBJ2-1

CDR3: SVPGNTGELF
V: TRBV29-1
length: 10
J: TRBJ2-2

CDR3: SAAGQREDTQY
V: TRBV29-1
length: 11
J: TRBJ2-3

CDR3: SAAGTGSLQY
V: TRBV20-1
length: 10
J: TRBJ2-4

CDR3: ASSQPGHSYEQY
V: TRBV3-1
length: 12
J: TRBJ2-7

CDR3: ASSSTSGRALDEQF
V: TRBV4-2
length: 14
J: TRBJ2-1

CDR3: ASSGVNGLAGEGDEQF
V: TRBV12-3/TRBV12-4
length: 16
J: TRBJ2-1

CDR3: ASSFQGGMNEQF
V: TRBV7-9
length: 12
J: TRBJ2-1

CDR3: ASSARLAGEYTQY
V: TRBV7-8
length: 13
J: TRBJ2-3

CDR3: ASSQGSGAGGPAYEQY
V: TRBV4-1
length: 16
J: TRBJ2-7

CDR3: ASSLVEGGLAVYEQY
V: TRBV7-2
length: 15
J: TRBJ2-7

CDR3: ASRAQGAGAAYNEQF
V: TRBV5-1
length: 15
J: TRBJ2-1

CDR3: ASSRGNSRSF
V: TRBV3-1
length: 10
J: TRBJ1-1

CDR3: ASGGAVHYGYT
V: TRBV12-5
length: 11
J: TRBJ1-2

CDR3: ASSHLWTIEDTEAF
V: TRBV5-6
length: 14
J: TRBJ1-1

CDR3: ASTQWGGEETQY
V: TRBV5-8
length: 12
J: TRBJ2-5

CDR3: ASSPRGEDSPLH
V: TRBV3-1
length: 12
J: TRBJ1-6

CDR3: ASSAGGQGSFYT
V: TRBV2
length: 12
J: TRBJ1-2

CDR3: ASSLGAAGDYNEQF
V: TRBV12-3/TRBV12-4
length: 14
J: TRBJ2-1

CDR3: SVVGQVEAF
V: TRBV29-1
length: 9
J: TRBJ1-1

CDR3: ASSNGQCYSPLH
V: TRBV21-1
length: 12
J: TRBJ1-6

CDR3: ASSTGGFGANVLT
V: TRBV6-5
length: 13
J: TRBJ2-6

CDR3: ANSLKGTGYNEQF
V: TRBV7-9
length: 13
J: TRBJ2-1

CDR3: SARPAGQGTVYNSPLH
V: TRBV20-1
length: 16
J: TRBJ1-6